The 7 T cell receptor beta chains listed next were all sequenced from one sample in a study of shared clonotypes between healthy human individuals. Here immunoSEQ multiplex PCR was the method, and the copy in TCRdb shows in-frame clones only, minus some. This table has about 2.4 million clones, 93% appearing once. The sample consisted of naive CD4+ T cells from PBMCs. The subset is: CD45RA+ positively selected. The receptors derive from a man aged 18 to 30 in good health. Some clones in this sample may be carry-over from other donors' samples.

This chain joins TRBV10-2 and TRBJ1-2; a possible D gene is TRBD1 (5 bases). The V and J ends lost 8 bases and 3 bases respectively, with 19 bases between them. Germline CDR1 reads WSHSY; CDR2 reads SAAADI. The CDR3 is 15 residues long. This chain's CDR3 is CASLPPMGGDYGYTF. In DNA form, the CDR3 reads TGCGCCAGCCTCCCTCCAATGGGGGGAGACTATGGCTACACCTTC.

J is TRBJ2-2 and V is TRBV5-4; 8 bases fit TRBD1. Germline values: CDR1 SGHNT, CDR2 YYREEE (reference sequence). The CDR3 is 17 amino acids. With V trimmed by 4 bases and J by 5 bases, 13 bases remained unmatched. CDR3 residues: CASSQGTDRGRTGELFF. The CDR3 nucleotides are TGTGCCAGCAGCCAAGGTACCGACAGGGGTCGGACCGGGGAGCTGTTTTTT.

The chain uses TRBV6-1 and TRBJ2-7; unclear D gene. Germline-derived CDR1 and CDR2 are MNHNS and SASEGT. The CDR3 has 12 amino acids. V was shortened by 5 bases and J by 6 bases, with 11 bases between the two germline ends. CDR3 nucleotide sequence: TGTGCCAGCAGTCAGTACAGTCTCGAGCAGTACTTC. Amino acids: CASSQYSLEQYF.

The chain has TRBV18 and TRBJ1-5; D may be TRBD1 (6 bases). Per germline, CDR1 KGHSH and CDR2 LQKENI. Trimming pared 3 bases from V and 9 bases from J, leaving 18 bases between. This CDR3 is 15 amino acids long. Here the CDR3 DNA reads TGTGCCAGCTCACCGAGGGGGGCCTCCGAGGCGCCCCAGCATTTT. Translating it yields CASSPRGASEAPQHF.

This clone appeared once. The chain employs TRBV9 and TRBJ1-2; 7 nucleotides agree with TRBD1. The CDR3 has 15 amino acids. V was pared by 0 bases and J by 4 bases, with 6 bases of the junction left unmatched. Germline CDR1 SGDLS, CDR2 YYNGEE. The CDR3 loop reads CASSVEEQGPYGYTF. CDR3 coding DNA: TGTGCCAGCAGCGTAGAGGAACAGGGGCCCTATGGCTACACCTTC.

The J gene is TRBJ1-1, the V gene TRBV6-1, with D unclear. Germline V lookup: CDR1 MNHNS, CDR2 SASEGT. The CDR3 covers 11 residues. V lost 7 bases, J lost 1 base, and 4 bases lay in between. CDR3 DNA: TGTGCCAGCAAGGAGAACACTGAAGCTTTCTTT. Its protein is CASKENTEAFF.

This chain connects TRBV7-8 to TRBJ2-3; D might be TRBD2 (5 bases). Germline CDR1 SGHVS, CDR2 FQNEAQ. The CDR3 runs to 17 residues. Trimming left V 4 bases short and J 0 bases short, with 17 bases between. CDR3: CASSSPTAATSTDTQYF. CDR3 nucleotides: TGTGCCAGCAGCTCTCCCACAGCGGCTACTAGCACAGATACGCAGTATTTT.